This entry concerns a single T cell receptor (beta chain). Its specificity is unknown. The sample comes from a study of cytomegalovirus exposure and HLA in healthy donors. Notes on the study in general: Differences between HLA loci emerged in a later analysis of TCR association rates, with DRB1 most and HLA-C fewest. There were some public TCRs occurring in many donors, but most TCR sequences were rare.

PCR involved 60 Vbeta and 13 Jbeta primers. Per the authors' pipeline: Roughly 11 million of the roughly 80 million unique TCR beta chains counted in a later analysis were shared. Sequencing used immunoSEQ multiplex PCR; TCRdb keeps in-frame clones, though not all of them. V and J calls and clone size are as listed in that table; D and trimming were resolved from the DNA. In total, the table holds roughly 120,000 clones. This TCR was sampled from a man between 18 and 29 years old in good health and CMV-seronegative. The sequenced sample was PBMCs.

The CDR3 coding sequence is TGTGCCAGCAGCCCATACGGGAGCACCTACAATGAGCAGTTCTTC. Protein product: CASSPYGSTYNEQFF. The J gene is TRBJ2-1, the V gene TRBV5-4; D might be TRBD2 (6 bases). This CDR3 is built from 15 residues. Germline lookup yields CDR1 SGHNT and CDR2 YYREEE (reference sequence). The V gene lost 4 bases and the J gene lost 2 bases, with 13 bases spanning the gap.